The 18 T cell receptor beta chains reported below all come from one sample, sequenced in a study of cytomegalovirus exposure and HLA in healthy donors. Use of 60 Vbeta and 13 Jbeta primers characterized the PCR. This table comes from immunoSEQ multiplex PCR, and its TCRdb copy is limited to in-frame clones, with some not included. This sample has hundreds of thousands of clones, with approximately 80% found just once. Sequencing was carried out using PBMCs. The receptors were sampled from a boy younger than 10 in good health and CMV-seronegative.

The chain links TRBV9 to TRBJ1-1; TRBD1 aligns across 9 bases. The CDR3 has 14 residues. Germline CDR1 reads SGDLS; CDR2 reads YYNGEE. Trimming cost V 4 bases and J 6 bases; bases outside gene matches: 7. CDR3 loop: CASSSRTGAAEAFF. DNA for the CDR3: TGTGCCAGCAGCTCAAGGACAGGGGCCGCTGAAGCTTTCTTT. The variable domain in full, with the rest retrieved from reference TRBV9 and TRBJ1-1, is DSGVTQTPKHLITATGQRVTLRCSPRSGDLSVYWYQQSLDQGLQFLIQYYNGEERAKGNILERFSAQQFPDLHSELNLSSLELGDSALYFCASSSRTGAAEAFFGQGTRLTVV.

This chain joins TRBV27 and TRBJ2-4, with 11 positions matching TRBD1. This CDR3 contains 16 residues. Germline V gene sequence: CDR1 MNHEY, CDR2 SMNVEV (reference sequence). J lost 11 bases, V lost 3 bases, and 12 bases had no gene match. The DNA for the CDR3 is TGTGCCAGCAGTTTTGGACAGGGGGCCCGTCTTAGCGTTCAGTACTTC. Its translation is CASSFGQGARLSVQYF.

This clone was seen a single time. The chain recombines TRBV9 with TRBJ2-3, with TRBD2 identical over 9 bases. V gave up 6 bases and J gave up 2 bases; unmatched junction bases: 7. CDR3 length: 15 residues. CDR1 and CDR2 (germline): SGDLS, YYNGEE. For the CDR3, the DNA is TGTGCCAGCACCCCCAGCGGGGGGTACACAGATACGCAGTATTTT. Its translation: CASTPSGGYTDTQYF. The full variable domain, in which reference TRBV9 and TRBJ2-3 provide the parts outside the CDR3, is DSGVTQTPKHLITATGQRVTLRCSPRSGDLSVYWYQQSLDQGLQFLIQYYNGEERAKGNILERFSAQQFPDLHSELNLSSLELGDSALYFCASTPSGGYTDTQYFGPGTRLTVL.

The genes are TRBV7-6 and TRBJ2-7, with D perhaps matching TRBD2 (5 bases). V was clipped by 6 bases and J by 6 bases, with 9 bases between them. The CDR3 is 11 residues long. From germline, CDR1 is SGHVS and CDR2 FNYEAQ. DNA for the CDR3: TGTGCCAGCAGTATCCGGGGCGAGCAGTACTTC. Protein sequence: CASSIRGEQYF.

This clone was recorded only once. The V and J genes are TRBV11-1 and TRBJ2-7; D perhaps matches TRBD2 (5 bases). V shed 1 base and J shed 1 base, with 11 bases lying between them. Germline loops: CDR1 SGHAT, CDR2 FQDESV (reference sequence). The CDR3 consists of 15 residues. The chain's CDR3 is CASSLDHGESYEQYF. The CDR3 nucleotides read TGTGCCAGCAGCTTAGATCACGGGGAATCCTACGAGCAGTACTTC.

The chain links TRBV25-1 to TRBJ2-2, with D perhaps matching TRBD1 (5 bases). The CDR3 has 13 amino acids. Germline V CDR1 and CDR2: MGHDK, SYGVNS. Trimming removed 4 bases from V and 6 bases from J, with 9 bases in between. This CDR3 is CASSAQVPGELFF. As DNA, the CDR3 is TGTGCCAGCAGTGCACAGGTCCCCGGGGAGCTGTTTTTT.

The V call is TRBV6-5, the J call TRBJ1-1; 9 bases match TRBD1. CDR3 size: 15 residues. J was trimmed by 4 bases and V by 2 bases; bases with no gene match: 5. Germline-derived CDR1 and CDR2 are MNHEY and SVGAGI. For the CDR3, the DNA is TGTGCCAGCAGTTACCCGGGACAGGGCGGCACTGAAGCTTTCTTT. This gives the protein CASSYPGQGGTEAFF.

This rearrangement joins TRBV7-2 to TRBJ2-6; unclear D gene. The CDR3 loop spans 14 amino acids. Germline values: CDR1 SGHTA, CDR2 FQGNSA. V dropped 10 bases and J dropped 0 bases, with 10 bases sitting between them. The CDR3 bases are TGTGCCACCCACCGGGTCTCTGGGGCCAACGTCCTGACTTTC. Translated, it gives CATHRVSGANVLTF.

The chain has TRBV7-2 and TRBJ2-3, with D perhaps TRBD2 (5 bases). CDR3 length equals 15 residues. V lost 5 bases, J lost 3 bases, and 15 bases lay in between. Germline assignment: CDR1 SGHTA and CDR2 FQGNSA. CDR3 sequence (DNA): TGTGCCAGCAGCCCCGACGGGGAATTGACAGATACGCAGTATTTT. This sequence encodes CASSPDGELTDTQYF.

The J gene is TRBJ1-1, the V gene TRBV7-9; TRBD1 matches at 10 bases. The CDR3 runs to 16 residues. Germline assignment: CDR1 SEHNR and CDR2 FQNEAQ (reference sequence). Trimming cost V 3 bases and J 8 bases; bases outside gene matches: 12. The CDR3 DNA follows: TGTGCCAGCAGCTTTCCCTACGGGACAGGGGCGGGGGAAGCTTTCTTT. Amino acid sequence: CASSFPYGTGAGEAFF.

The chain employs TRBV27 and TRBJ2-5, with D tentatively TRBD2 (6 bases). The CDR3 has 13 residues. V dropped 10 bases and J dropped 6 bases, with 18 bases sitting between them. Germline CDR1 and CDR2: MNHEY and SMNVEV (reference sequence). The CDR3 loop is CATGRRNSQTQYF. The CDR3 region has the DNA TGTGCCACCGGGAGACGGAACTCTCAGACCCAGTACTTC.

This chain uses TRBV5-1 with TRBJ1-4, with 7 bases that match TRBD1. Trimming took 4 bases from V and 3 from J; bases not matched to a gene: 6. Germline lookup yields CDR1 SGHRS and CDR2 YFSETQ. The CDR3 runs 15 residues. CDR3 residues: CASSVTGQPNEKLFF. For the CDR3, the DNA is TGCGCCAGCAGCGTGACGGGACAGCCTAATGAAAAACTGTTTTTT.

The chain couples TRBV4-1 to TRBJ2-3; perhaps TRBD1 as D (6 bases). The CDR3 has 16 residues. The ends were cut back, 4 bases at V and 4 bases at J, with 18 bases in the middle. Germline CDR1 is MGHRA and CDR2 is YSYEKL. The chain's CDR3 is CASSLTGISIADTQYF. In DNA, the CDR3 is TGCGCCAGCAGCCTAACAGGGATTTCTATTGCAGATACGCAGTATTTT.

CDR3 coding DNA: TGTGCCAGCAGCTCGAGGGGGCAGGGGGCTAGTCCCTCGTACGAGCAGTACTTC. As protein: CASSSRGQGASPSYEQYF. The gene calls are TRBV7-2 and TRBJ2-7; the match to TRBD1 covers 8 bases. The CDR3 has 18 amino acids. CDR1 SGHTA and CDR2 FQGNSA come from the germline V gene. V lost 4 bases, J lost 4 bases, and 18 bases stayed unmatched.

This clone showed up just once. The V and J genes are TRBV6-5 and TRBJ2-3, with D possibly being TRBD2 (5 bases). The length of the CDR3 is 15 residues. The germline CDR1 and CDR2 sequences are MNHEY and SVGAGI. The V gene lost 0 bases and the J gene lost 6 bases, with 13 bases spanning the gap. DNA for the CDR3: TGTGCCAGCAGTTACTCGAGGGCGCCGAGGGATACGCAGTATTTT. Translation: CASSYSRAPRDTQYF.

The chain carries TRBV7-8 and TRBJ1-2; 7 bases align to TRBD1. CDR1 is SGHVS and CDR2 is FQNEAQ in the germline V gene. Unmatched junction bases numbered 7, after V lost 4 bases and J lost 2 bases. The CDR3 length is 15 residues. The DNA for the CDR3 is TGTGCCAGCAGCTCCCCATTGACAGGGAACTATGGCTACACCTTC. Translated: CASSSPLTGNYGYTF.

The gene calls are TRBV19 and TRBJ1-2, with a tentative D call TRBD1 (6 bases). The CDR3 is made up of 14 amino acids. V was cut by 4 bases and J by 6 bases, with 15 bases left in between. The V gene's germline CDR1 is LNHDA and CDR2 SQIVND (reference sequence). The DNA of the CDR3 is TGTGCCAGTAGTACACCTACCAGGGGCGATGGCTACACCTTC. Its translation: CASSTPTRGDGYTF.

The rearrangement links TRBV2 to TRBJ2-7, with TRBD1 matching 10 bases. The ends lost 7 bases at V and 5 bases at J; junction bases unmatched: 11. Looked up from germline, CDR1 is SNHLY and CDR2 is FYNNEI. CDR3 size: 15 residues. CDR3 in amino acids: CASTPNRDRGHEQYF. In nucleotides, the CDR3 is TGTGCCAGCACCCCCAACCGGGACAGGGGCCACGAGCAGTACTTC.